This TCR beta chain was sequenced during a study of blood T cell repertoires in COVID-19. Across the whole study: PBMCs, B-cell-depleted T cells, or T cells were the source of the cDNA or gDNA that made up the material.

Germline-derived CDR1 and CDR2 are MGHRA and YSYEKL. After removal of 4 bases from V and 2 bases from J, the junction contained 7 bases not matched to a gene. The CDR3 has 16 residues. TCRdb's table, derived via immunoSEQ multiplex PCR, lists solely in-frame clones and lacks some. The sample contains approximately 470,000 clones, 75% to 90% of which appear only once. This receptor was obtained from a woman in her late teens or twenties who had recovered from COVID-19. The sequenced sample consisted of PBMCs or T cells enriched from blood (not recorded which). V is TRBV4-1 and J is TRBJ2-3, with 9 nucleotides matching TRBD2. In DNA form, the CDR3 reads TGCGCCAGCAGCCTCGCGGGGGGGGCCGACACAGATACGCAGTATTTT. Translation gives CASSLAGGADTDTQYF.